This T cell receptor beta chain was documented in a study of T cells expressing NK-cell markers. Looking at the study overall: Sorted T-cell subsets CD3+CD56+NKG2C+, CD3+CD56+NKG2C- and CD3+CD56-NKG2C+ were TCR beta-sequenced. Just one sequenced donor of eight was HCMV-seronegative, while seven were seropositive.

From the 5' RACE reads, TCRdb lists one entry per CDR3 protein and no DNA. Its table records approximately 150,000 distinct CDR3 sequences. The germline gives CDR1 LGHNA, CDR2 YNFKEQ. There are 17 residues in the CDR3. Material for sequencing was blood T cells: a sorted CD56 or NKG2C T cell subset, CD4+ or CD8+ T cells, or bulk PBMC T cells (not recorded which). This TCR derives from a man between 18 and 29 years old in good health. The genes are TRBV4-2 and TRBJ2-1; as DNA is missing, the TRBD1 call by TCRdb cannot be tested. CDR3 in amino acids: CASSQDVTGPIINEQFF.